The following is a T cell receptor beta chain sequence with its context. The antigen is undetermined. This entry comes from a study of monozygotic twins with cystic fibrosis. Study-level points and caveats: No link emerged between shared CDR3 counts and age, concordance or severity.

CDR3 length: 13 amino acids. Germline CDR1 reads SGHRS; CDR2 reads YFSETQ. Trimming took off 5 bases at V and 5 bases at J, with 11 bases between the two ends. Some clones are missing from TCRdb's copy, which holds only in-frame ones; the method was immunoSEQ multiplex PCR. The data show 13,000 or so clones, roughly nine tenths seen once. The chain uses TRBV5-1 and TRBJ2-1, with a tentative D call TRBD2 (6 bases). The source of this sequence is a boy younger than 18 with cystic fibrosis. Sample: blood. CDR3 sequence: CASRSGSNNEQFF. CDR3 in DNA: TGCGCCAGCAGGAGCGGGTCCAACAATGAGCAGTTCTTC.